Listed here are 25 T cell receptor beta chains from one sample, sequenced in a study of blood T cell repertoires in COVID-19. Assay: immunoSEQ multiplex PCR; the TCRdb copy retains only in-frame clones and omits some. The table shows around 200,000 clones, with 65% to 85% occurring only once. The specimen sequenced was PBMCs or T cells enriched from blood (not recorded which). These TCRs come from a woman in her thirties or forties with acute COVID-19.

This clone occurred once. V is TRBV19 and J is TRBJ1-4; 10 nucleotides agree with TRBD1. CDR3 length: 15 residues. With 5 bases clipped from V and 8 bases from J, the junction kept 8 bases outside the gene matches. Germline V lookup: CDR1 LNHDA, CDR2 SQIVND (reference sequence). The CDR3 loop reads CASSSTGTGDEKLFF. In DNA form, the CDR3 reads TGTGCCAGTAGTTCCACCGGGACAGGGGACGAAAAACTGTTTTTT.

The chain couples TRBV2 to TRBJ2-7; possibly TRBD1 for D (6 bases). Between the trimmed V and J ends, which lost 4 bases and 6 bases, there was a span of 19 bases. Germline-derived CDR1 and CDR2 are SNHLY and FYNNEI. CDR3 length: 15 amino acids. The CDR3 DNA follows: TGTGCCAGCAGTGGCTGGACCAGGGGAACGGGCGAGCAGTACTTC. Encoded protein: CASSGWTRGTGEQYF.

The CDR3 loop reads CASSLGQGASTGELFF. CDR3 sequence (DNA): TGTGCCAGCAGCCTAGGACAGGGGGCATCTACCGGGGAGCTGTTTTTT. The genes are TRBV5-5 and TRBJ2-2, with TRBD1 matching 11 bases. The V segment lost 4 bases and the J segment 5 bases; nucleotides outside the gene matches: 7. CDR1 SGHKS and CDR2 YYEKEE come from the germline V gene (reference sequence). The CDR3 is made up of 16 amino acids.

This clone was counted at least ten times. The rearrangement joins TRBV13 to TRBJ1-1, with 7 bases lining up with TRBD1. Germline CDR1 is PRHDT and CDR2 is FYEKMQ (reference sequence). The CDR3 runs to 14 residues. J gave up 7 bases and V 5 bases, and 10 bases lay outside the gene matches. The CDR3 is CASSRQGLPGEAFF. As DNA, the CDR3 is TGTGCCAGCAGCCGACAGGGCCTCCCGGGTGAAGCTTTCTTT.

V is TRBV19 and J is TRBJ2-3; 10 bases map to TRBD2. Germline CDR1 is LNHDA and CDR2 is SQIVND (reference sequence). V gave up 6 bases and J gave up 0 bases; unmatched junction bases: 0. The CDR3 covers 14 residues. CDR3 DNA sequence: TGTGCCAGTAGGACTAGCGGGAGCACAGATACGCAGTATTTT. Protein product: CASRTSGSTDTQYF.

This clone has only one observation. The rearrangement uses TRBV19 and TRBJ2-2; a weak D match, TRBD1 (7 bases). The CDR3 loop spans 13 amino acids. Between the trimmed V and J ends, which lost 11 bases and 6 bases, there was a span of 16 bases. Germline V CDR1 and CDR2: LNHDA, SQIVND (reference sequence). The DNA of the CDR3 is TGTGCCGCGGGACAGAGGGTCCCCGGGGAGCTGTTTTTT. Protein sequence: CAAGQRVPGELFF.

The chain is built from TRBV18 and TRBJ1-1; 8 nucleotides agree with TRBD1. Germline CDR1 is KGHSH and CDR2 is LQKENI. V shed 3 bases, J shed 5 bases, and the junction held 8 bases outside the gene matches. The CDR3 consists of 15 residues. Here the CDR3 reads CASSPVRQGRTEAFF. CDR3 coding DNA: TGTGCCAGCTCACCCGTAAGACAGGGGAGAACTGAAGCTTTCTTT.

The V gene is TRBV3-1 (or the pseudogene TRBV3-2), the J gene TRBJ1-2; the match to TRBD1 covers 9 bases. V lost 3 bases to trimming and J lost 6 bases; unmatched junction nucleotides: 2. CDR3 size: 13 residues. The germline V gene encodes CDR1 LGHDT and CDR2 YNNKEL (reference sequence). CDR3 in DNA: TGTGCCAGCAGCCAGGGACAGGGACATGGCTACACCTTC. Encoded protein: CASSQGQGHGYTF.

The chain carries TRBV2 and TRBJ1-4, with D tentatively TRBD1 (6 bases). Trimming pared 4 bases from V and 3 bases from J, leaving 18 bases between. The CDR3 runs 17 residues. CDR1 and CDR2 (germline): SNHLY, FYNNEI. DNA of the CDR3: TGTGCCAGCAGTGGTTTTAGGGGGGGGCCGGCTAATGAAAAACTGTTTTTT. Translating gives CASSGFRGGPANEKLFF. Full variable domain (missing parts from reference TRBV2 and TRBJ1-4): EPEVTQTPSHQVTQMGQEVILRCVPISNHLYFYWYRQILGQKVEFLVSFYNNEISEKSEIFDDQFSVERPDGSNFTLKIRSTKLEDSAMYFCASSGFRGGPANEKLFFGSGTQLSVL.

V is TRBV7-2 and J is TRBJ1-5; 9 bases match TRBD1. With 5 bases clipped from V and 3 bases from J, the junction kept 14 bases outside the gene matches. CDR1 and CDR2 (germline): SGHTA, FQGNSA. The CDR3 spans 18 residues. CDR3 DNA: TGTGCCAGCAGCACCGACAGGGGGGTTCTCCGCGACAATCAGCCCCAGCATTTT. Translated: CASSTDRGVLRDNQPQHF.

This clone has only one observation. The chain links TRBV15 to TRBJ1-3, with D possibly TRBD1 on 5 matching bases. CDR1 and CDR2 (germline): LNHNV, YYDKDF (reference sequence). With 6 bases removed from V and 0 bases from J, the gap between germline ends came to 12 bases. The CDR3 consists of 15 residues. The CDR3 is CATRKDTLSGNTIYF. The CDR3 nucleotides are TGTGCCACCAGAAAGGACACCCTCTCTGGAAACACCATATATTTT.

The chain couples TRBV5-4 to TRBJ2-2; a possible D gene is TRBD2 (6 bases). Trimming left V 0 bases short and J 7 bases short, with 10 bases between. CDR1 is SGHNT, CDR2 YYREEE, per germline (reference sequence). The CDR3 sequence is 14 residues long. CDR3 in DNA: TGTGCCAGCAGCTTGGCGGGGGTAATCGGGGAGCTGTTTTTT. This codes for CASSLAGVIGELFF.

The V and J genes are TRBV11-3 and TRBJ1-6; no clear D. The germline V gene has CDR1 SGHNT and CDR2 YENEEA. This CDR3 spans 13 amino acids. The germline V and J ends were trimmed by 1 base and 14 bases, with 12 bases remaining between them. CDR3 amino acids: CASSLGPGRALHF. The CDR3 coding sequence is TGTGCCAGCAGCTTAGGTCCCGGTCGGGCCCTCCACTTT.

There are a few counts of this clone. The chain recombines TRBV7-2 with TRBJ2-3, with TRBD1 identical over 9 bases. The germline V gene has CDR1 SGHTA and CDR2 FQGNSA. Unmatched junction bases numbered 8, after V lost 4 bases and J lost 3 bases. The CDR3 is 16 residues long. The CDR3 sequence is CASSSASGTGTDTQYF. Here the CDR3 DNA reads TGTGCCAGCAGCTCCGCTTCCGGGACAGGGACAGATACGCAGTATTTT.

The rearrangement joins TRBV27 to TRBJ1-6; no clear D. V was shortened by 3 bases and J by 3 bases, with 9 bases between the two germline ends. CDR1 MNHEY and CDR2 SMNVEV come from the germline V gene (reference sequence). The CDR3 consists of 15 residues. The CDR3 DNA reads as TGTGCCAGCAGTTTCCAGGCTCACTATAATTCACCCCTCCACTTT. It codes for CASSFQAHYNSPLHF.

The V call is TRBV7-6, the J call TRBJ2-3, with TRBD1 identical over 9 bases. The CDR3 covers 17 residues. The V gene's germline CDR1 is SGHVS and CDR2 FNYEAQ. J lost 5 bases, V lost 0 bases, and 9 bases had no gene match. The CDR3 DNA reads TGTGCCAGCAGCTTAGCTAGGGACAGGGTAAAAGGAGATACGCAGTATTTT. Protein sequence: CASSLARDRVKGDTQYF.

The genes are TRBV24-1 and TRBJ2-1, with D maybe TRBD2 (6 bases). The CDR3 covers 16 residues. The V and J ends lost 3 bases and 9 bases respectively, with 20 bases between them. Germline CDR1 is KGHDR and CDR2 is SFDVKD. CDR3 amino acids: CATSDPRRASVGEQFF. CDR3 bases: TGTGCCACCAGTGATCCCCGCCGGGCTAGCGTGGGTGAGCAGTTCTTC.

This clone was counted between two and nine times. The chain employs TRBV27 and TRBJ1-1, with D unclear. Trimming took off 5 bases at V and 8 bases at J, with 15 bases between the two ends. Germline CDR1 MNHEY, CDR2 SMNVEV (reference sequence). The CDR3 is 13 residues long. The DNA for the CDR3 is TGTGCCAGCAGTCCCCGGGAGGGAAGGGAAGCTTTCTTT. Its protein is CASSPREGREAFF.

The V and J genes are TRBV6-5 and TRBJ2-7; D not certain. From germline, CDR1 is MNHEY and CDR2 SVGAGI. The CDR3 is 15 residues long. Trimming took 0 bases from V and 3 from J, leaving 12 bases between them. The CDR3 nucleotides read TGTGCCAGCAGTTACTCGCTGCAGATGGTCTACGAGCAGTACTTC. Translated: CASSYSLQMVYEQYF.

This clone has only a few counts. This chain uses TRBV7-8 with TRBJ2-7; 7 positions match TRBD2. Germline trimming cut 5 bases from V and 2 bases from J; bases unmatched to any gene: 9. CDR1 and CDR2 from the germline V gene are SGHVS and FQNEAQ. The CDR3 covers 15 residues. The CDR3 DNA sequence: TGTGCCAGCAGCGAACGGGGCGGACTAGCCTACGAGCAGTACTTC. Protein: CASSERGGLAYEQYF.

This clone came up once. The gene calls are TRBV6-5 and TRBJ1-6, with TRBD1 identical over 8 bases. CDR1 is MNHEY and CDR2 is SVGAGI in the germline V gene. This CDR3 has 14 amino acids. V lost 7 bases and J lost 7; bases outside the gene matches: 6. CDR3 in DNA: TGTGCCAGCACCCCGACAGGGGAAAATTCACCCCTCCACTTT. This sequence encodes CASTPTGENSPLHF.

The chain is built from TRBV28 and TRBJ1-5, with 7 bases identical to TRBD1. Germline CDR1 reads MDHEN; CDR2 reads SYDVKM. There are 14 residues in the CDR3. Germline trimming cut 6 bases from V and 5 bases from J; bases unmatched to any gene: 7. CDR3 in amino acids: CASRPGQKDQPQHF. In nucleotides, the CDR3 is TGTGCCAGCAGACCGGGACAGAAAGATCAGCCCCAGCATTTT.

The V call is TRBV19, the J call TRBJ2-3; D might be TRBD2 (6 bases). CDR1 and CDR2 from the germline V gene are LNHDA and SQIVND (reference sequence). CDR3 length equals 14 residues. V lost 5 bases to trimming and J lost 4 bases, with 13 bases between them. The CDR3 DNA reads as TGTGCCAGTAGTTTAGGAGGGCCCGCAGATACGCAGTATTTT. Translating it yields CASSLGGPADTQYF.

The chain is built from TRBV14 and TRBJ1-1, with D hard to call. V lost 1 base and J 1 base, leaving 10 bases between the germline ends. The CDR3 consists of 15 residues. Germline V gene data show CDR1 as SGHDN and CDR2 as FVKESK. The CDR3 DNA follows: TGTGCCAGCAGCCAAGCCTTGGGAGAGAACACTGAAGCTTTCTTT. This gives the protein CASSQALGENTEAFF.

The V gene is TRBV6-5, the J gene TRBJ2-3; 8 bases are a match to TRBD2. J was trimmed by 0 bases and V by 6 bases; bases with no gene match: 2. The germline gives CDR1 MNHEY, CDR2 SVGAGI. This CDR3 has 14 amino acids. The CDR3 DNA reads as TGTGCCAGCAGCCGGGGGGGAAGCACAGATACGCAGTATTTT. It translates to CASSRGGSTDTQYF.